Below are 29 T cell receptor beta chains sequenced from a single sample in a study of PD-1 blockade in classical Hodgkin lymphoma. Each of the patients experienced relapse following autologous stem cell transplantation, and their brentuximab vedotin exposure differed. Profiling relied on immunoSEQ multiplex PCR, and the TCRdb table lists in-frame clones only, not all of them. This sample has roughly 34,000 clones, with approximately 82% found just once. The source material was peripheral blood mononuclear cells (PBMCs), sampled before the second cycle of nivolumab. Receptors were obtained from a human donor with classical Hodgkin lymphoma.

The table lists this clone with a count of one. This rearrangement joins TRBV5-1 to TRBJ2-5; TRBD2 aligns across 9 bases. CDR3 length: 15 residues. The ends lost 0 bases at V and 3 bases at J; junction bases unmatched: 3. From germline, CDR1 is SGHRS and CDR2 YFSETQ. This chain's CDR3 is CASSLVAGEEETQYF. Written as DNA, the CDR3 is TGCGCCAGCAGCTTGGTAGCGGGGGAGGAAGAGACCCAGTACTTC. Together with reference TRBV5-1 and TRBJ2-5, the CDR3 gives the full variable domain: KAGVTQTPRYLIKTRGQQVTLSCSPISGHRSVSWYQQTPGQGLQFLFEYFSETQRNKGNFPGRFSGRQFSNSRSEMNVSTLELGDSALYLCASSLVAGEEETQYFGPGTRLLVL.

This clone is a singleton in its sample. The V and J genes are TRBV4-3 and TRBJ2-1, with D maybe TRBD2 (6 bases). The CDR3 length is 14 residues. Trimming removed 1 base at V and 9 bases at J, with 13 bases between. Germline values: CDR1 LGHNA, CDR2 YSLEER. CDR3 amino acids: CASSQGTLGGEQFF. CDR3 bases: TGCGCCAGCAGCCAAGGAACCCTCGGGGGTGAGCAGTTCTTC.

The V call is TRBV6-5, the J call TRBJ2-5, with TRBD1 identical over 7 bases. V was pared by 2 bases and J by 7 bases, with 4 bases of the junction left unmatched. The CDR3 length is 13 residues. Germline values: CDR1 MNHEY, CDR2 SVGAGI. In nucleotides, the CDR3 is TGTGCCAGCAGTTACGGACAGGCGACGACCCAGTACTTC. It translates to CASSYGQATTQYF.

V is TRBV25-1 and J is TRBJ1-1; no firm D call. The CDR3 consists of 14 residues. Germline V lookup: CDR1 MGHDK, CDR2 SYGVNS. V gave up 8 bases and J gave up 5 bases, with 18 bases separating them. CDR3 amino acids: CASGRFERQTEAFF. For the CDR3, the DNA is TGTGCCAGCGGACGTTTCGAGAGGCAGACTGAAGCTTTCTTT.

This chain links TRBV27 with TRBJ2-3, with D perhaps assigned TRBD1 or TRBD2 (6 bases each). Trimming left V 3 bases short and J 5 bases short, with 12 bases between. Germline lookup yields CDR1 MNHEY and CDR2 SMNVEV (reference sequence). The CDR3 has 14 amino acids. CDR3 bases: TGTGCCAGCAGTTTTTGGGGGGCGGGAGATACGCAGTATTTT. Its translation is CASSFWGAGDTQYF.

This chain links TRBV6-1 with TRBJ2-7; D is uncertain. Germline CDR1 reads MNHNS; CDR2 reads SASEGT. This CDR3 contains 11 residues. V was cut by 5 bases and J by 4 bases, with 6 bases left in between. In nucleotides, the CDR3 is TGTGCCAGCAGTAGAGATTACGAGCAGTACTTC. It is translated as CASSRDYEQYF.

The chain uses TRBV10-1 and TRBJ2-2; D is unclear. V lost 5 bases and J 4 bases, leaving 11 bases between the germline ends. CDR1 and CDR2 from the germline V gene are WNHNN and SYGVQD (reference sequence). The CDR3 loop spans 14 amino acids. The DNA of the CDR3 is TGCGCCAGCAGTCGACGATCTGCCACCGGGGAGCTGTTTTTT. Amino acids: CASSRRSATGELFF.

This chain links TRBV7-2 with TRBJ2-2; D remains ambiguous. The CDR3 runs 13 residues. Trimming shortened V by 1 base and J by 6 bases, and 6 bases separated the two germline ends. Germline loops: CDR1 SGHTA, CDR2 FQGNSA. The CDR3 reads CASSLGRPGELFF. As DNA, the CDR3 is TGTGCCAGCAGCTTAGGACGCCCCGGGGAGCTGTTTTTT.

This clone has more than one count but fewer than ten. V is TRBV6-1 and J is TRBJ1-1, with unresolved D. The CDR3 is 13 amino acids. The V gene's germline CDR1 is MNHNS and CDR2 SASEGT. Trimming shortened V by 3 bases and J by 4 bases, and 9 bases separated the two germline ends. Here the CDR3 DNA reads TGTGCCAGCAGTGATCCCAGGAGCACTGAAGCTTTCTTT. This sequence encodes CASSDPRSTEAFF.

Only one count was recorded for this clone. The chain carries TRBV18 and TRBJ1-1; no clear D gene. The germline CDR1 and CDR2 sequences are KGHSH and LQKENI. The V end was cut by 0 bases, the J end by 10 bases, with 12 bases between. The CDR3 extends over 13 amino acids. The DNA for the CDR3 is TGTGCCAGCTCACCACCGCAGAGGTATGGAGCTTTCTTT. This gives the protein CASSPPQRYGAFF.

V gene TRBV5-4 combines with J gene TRBJ2-7; the D gene could be TRBD1 or TRBD2 (6 bases each). The CDR3 runs 16 residues. Germline values: CDR1 SGHNT, CDR2 YYREEE (reference sequence). V was shortened by 3 bases and J by 2 bases, with 18 bases between the two germline ends. The CDR3 coding sequence is TGTGCCAGCAGCTCACGGGGACGGGGGCCTCCCTACGAGCAGTACTTC. This codes for CASSSRGRGPPYEQYF.

This sequence joins TRBV15 and TRBJ2-5; a possible D gene is TRBD1 (6 bases). CDR1 is LNHNV and CDR2 is YYDKDF in the germline V gene (reference sequence). V lost 1 base, J lost 4 bases, and 10 bases lay in between. CDR3 size: 14 residues. DNA for the CDR3: TGTGCCACCAGCAGAGGGGGGCGGGCAGAGACCCAGTACTTC. Encoded protein: CATSRGGRAETQYF.

The chain combines TRBV6-5 with TRBJ1-2; TRBD1 agrees at 8 bases. Trimming at V came to 2 bases and at J to 6 bases, leaving 5 bases not matched to a gene. Germline V CDR1 and CDR2: MNHEY, SVGAGI. CDR3 length: 14 amino acids. CDR3: CASSYGQGYDGYTF. The CDR3 DNA reads TGTGCCAGCAGTTACGGACAGGGTTACGATGGCTACACCTTC.

The V and J genes are TRBV4-3 and TRBJ2-1, with 7 nucleotides matching TRBD2. Germline-derived CDR1 and CDR2 are LGHNA and YSLEER. This CDR3 is 18 amino acids long. Trimming cost V 4 bases and J 1 base; bases outside gene matches: 13. DNA for the CDR3: TGCGCCAGCAGCCGAGCACTGGGAGGGTCCTATTCCTACAATGAGCAGTTCTTC. Translated, it gives CASSRALGGSYSYNEQFF.

This clone has a count of ten or more. V and J are TRBV20-1 and TRBJ1-2, with TRBD1 as a possible D gene (5 bases). Germline CDR1 and CDR2: DFQATT and SNEGSKA (reference sequence). The V and J ends lost 7 bases and 8 bases respectively, with 11 bases between them. CDR3 length: 10 amino acids. CDR3 DNA: TGCAGTGTAGCGCGGGACGGCTACACCTTC. The encoded protein is CSVARDGYTF.

This clone ranks as medium-sized. V is TRBV30 and J is TRBJ2-7; tentatively, D is TRBD2 (5 bases). The V gene's germline CDR1 is GTSNPN and CDR2 SVGIG (reference sequence). This CDR3 comprises 12 residues. V gave up 2 bases and J gave up 4 bases, with 9 bases separating them. The CDR3 spells CAWSLAGYEQYF. As DNA, the CDR3 is TGTGCCTGGAGTTTGGCGGGTTACGAGCAGTACTTC. The variable domain in full, completed from reference TRBV30 and TRBJ2-7, reads SQTIHQWPATLVQPVGSPLSLECTVEGTSNPNLYWYRQAAGRGLQLLFYSVGIGQISSEVPQNLSASRPQDRQFILSSKKLLLSDSGFYLCAWSLAGYEQYFGPGTRLTVT.

V is TRBV6-6 and J is TRBJ1-2; possible D gene TRBD1, 5 bases. There are 13 residues in the CDR3. Trimming stripped 7 bases from V and 3 bases from J, with 12 bases between. The germline CDR1 and CDR2 sequences are MNHNY and SVGAGI (reference sequence). CDR3 in amino acids: CASTPGGYYGYTF. CDR3 DNA: TGTGCCAGCACCCCCGGGGGATACTATGGCTACACCTTC.

The CDR3 sequence: CASSHTTGDGNTIYF. The CDR3 DNA reads as TGTGCCAGCAGCCACACCACAGGGGATGGAAACACCATATATTTT. This chain connects TRBV4-2 to TRBJ1-3; 7 bases match TRBD1. Trimming cost V 3 bases and J 3 bases; bases outside gene matches: 5. The germline gives CDR1 LGHNA, CDR2 YNFKEQ. CDR3 length equals 15 residues.

The rearrangement links TRBV2 to TRBJ1-2; 7 nucleotides agree with TRBD1. CDR3 length: 14 residues. V dropped 2 bases and J dropped 6; count of bases not matched to a gene: 6. The germline V gene encodes CDR1 SNHLY and CDR2 FYNNEI. The CDR3 region is CASSETGTENGYTF. DNA of the CDR3: TGTGCCAGCAGTGAAACAGGGACAGAAAATGGCTACACCTTC.

The genes are TRBV15 and TRBJ2-3; 13 bases align to TRBD2. This CDR3 region has 21 residues. Germline CDR1 reads LNHNV; CDR2 reads YYDKDF (reference sequence). The junction had 15 bases not matched to a gene; V was cut back by 2 bases and J by 1 base. CDR3 nucleotides: TGTGCCACCAGCAGATTACCGAGACTAGCGGGGGGTCCCCCCGGCACAGATACGCAGTATTTT. This sequence encodes CATSRLPRLAGGPPGTDTQYF.

V usage is TRBV2 and J usage is TRBJ2-5; D is uncertain. CDR1 and CDR2 from the germline V gene are SNHLY and FYNNEI. V shed 8 bases and J shed 4 bases, with 5 bases lying between them. The CDR3 totals 10 residues. CDR3 DNA: TGTGCCAGCGGGCTAGAGACCCAGTACTTC. Translation gives CASGLETQYF.

The rearrangement links TRBV30 to TRBJ2-3, with 7 bases aligning to TRBD1. Germline CDR1 is GTSNPN and CDR2 is SVGIG (reference sequence). Trimming took 3 bases from V and 5 from J; bases not matched to a gene: 14. The CDR3 has 16 residues. The CDR3 here is CAWSRITFTGEDTQYF. For the CDR3, the DNA is TGTGCCTGGAGCCGAATCACTTTTACAGGGGAAGATACGCAGTATTTT.

J is TRBJ2-7 and V is TRBV4-3, with TRBD2 matching over 11 bases. The germline V gene encodes CDR1 LGHNA and CDR2 YSLEER. The CDR3 is 17 residues long. The trim removed 0 bases at V and 2 bases at J, leaving 6 bases unmatched. CDR3 residues: CASSQDASGGPAYEQYF. CDR3 bases: TGCGCCAGCAGCCAAGATGCTAGCGGGGGGCCCGCCTACGAGCAGTACTTC.

V is TRBV10-2 and J is TRBJ2-2; D unclear. The CDR3 is 11 amino acids. Germline CDR1 and CDR2: WSHSY and SAAADI. V lost 5 bases and J lost 6, with 4 bases in between. The CDR3 loop reads CASSLAGELFF. CDR3 nucleotides: TGCGCCAGCAGTCTAGCCGGGGAGCTGTTTTTT.

This clone was recorded only once. This chain connects TRBV5-1 to TRBJ2-1; D is undetermined. This CDR3 is 13 amino acids long. With 0 bases removed from V and 5 bases from J, the gap between germline ends came to 6 bases. The germline CDR1 and CDR2 sequences are SGHRS and YFSETQ. The CDR3 region is CASSLGTHNEQFF. The CDR3, as DNA: TGCGCCAGCAGCTTGGGGACCCACAATGAGCAGTTCTTC.

The chain couples TRBV5-6 to TRBJ1-2; 9 nucleotides align to TRBD1. The ends lost 4 bases at V and 6 bases at J; junction bases unmatched: 10. CDR1 and CDR2 (germline): SGHDT, YYEEEE. This CDR3 comprises 15 residues. As DNA, the CDR3 is TGTGCCAGCAGCGTCCGGGACAGGGATATAAATGGCTACACCTTC. Its protein is CASSVRDRDINGYTF.

This sequence joins TRBV7-3 and TRBJ2-1, with TRBD1 identical over 10 bases. Germline values: CDR1 SGHTA, CDR2 FQGTGA. This CDR3 is built from 14 residues. With V trimmed by 5 bases and J by 6 bases, 4 bases remained unmatched. This chain's CDR3 is CASSPGQGSNEQFF. The CDR3 bases are TGTGCCAGCAGCCCGGGACAGGGGTCCAATGAGCAGTTCTTC.

The rearrangement links TRBV5-6 to TRBJ2-5; D is possibly TRBD2 (6 bases). This CDR3 is 14 amino acids long. CDR1 is SGHDT and CDR2 is YYEEEE in the germline V gene. V was clipped by 4 bases and J by 1 base, with 11 bases between them. For the CDR3, the DNA is TGTGCCAGCAGCCCAGGGACTTTCCAAGAGACCCAGTACTTC. Translation gives CASSPGTFQETQYF.

Turning to this clone: Other DNA sequences in the sample encode the same CDR3. The J gene is TRBJ2-1, the V gene TRBV5-4; 7 bases map to TRBD1. The CDR3 is 15 residues long. Germline assignment: CDR1 SGHNT and CDR2 YYREEE (reference sequence). V trimming: 0 bases; J trimming: 3 bases; junction bases outside the gene matches: 3. CDR3 in amino acids: CASSLGAGGYNEQFF. CDR3 nucleotides: TGTGCCAGCAGCTTGGGGGCAGGGGGCTACAATGAGCAGTTCTTC.